Listed here are 10 T cell receptor beta chains from one sample, sequenced in a study of blood T cell repertoires in COVID-19. Using immunoSEQ multiplex PCR, the repertoire was profiled, and TCRdb retains in-frame clones only, with some absent. The data contain approximately 250,000 clones, roughly 86% of them singletons. Sequencing used peripheral blood. These receptor sequences come from a woman aged 60 to 75 with COVID-19, enrolled during active disease.

The chain couples TRBV7-2 to TRBJ1-5, with D hard to call. V was pared by 3 bases and J by 1 base, with 7 bases between. Germline CDR1 is SGHTA and CDR2 is FQGNSA. This CDR3 region has 14 residues. This chain's CDR3 is CASSLYGSNQPQHF. The CDR3 nucleotides are TGTGCCAGCAGCTTGTACGGGAGCAATCAGCCCCAGCATTTT.

This rearrangement joins TRBV28 to TRBJ1-3, with D possibly matching TRBD1 (6 bases). Trimming left V 4 bases short and J 1 base short, with 14 bases between. Germline CDR1 reads MDHEN; CDR2 reads SYDVKM. This CDR3 region has 16 residues. The CDR3 region is CASSSGELWSGNTIYF. As DNA, the CDR3 is TGTGCCAGCAGTTCAGGGGAACTGTGGTCTGGAAACACCATATATTTT.

This clone came up once. V usage is TRBV12-3 or TRBV12-4 and J usage is TRBJ1-2; 7 bases are a match to TRBD1. The J segment lost 13 bases and the V segment lost 6 bases, leaving 8 bases of the junction unmatched. CDR3 length: 11 residues. CDR3 bases: TGTGCCAGCAGCTTGACAGGGTGGAGCACCTTC. It yields the protein CASSLTGWSTF.

The chain recombines TRBV23-1 with TRBJ1-5; TRBD1 aligns across 8 bases. TRBV23-1 is noted as an ORF with a role that remains uncertain. There are 15 residues in the CDR3. V lost 0 bases to trimming and J lost 3 bases; unmatched junction nucleotides: 1. The CDR3 loop is CASSQSGQANQPQHF. In DNA form, the CDR3 reads TGCGCCAGCAGTCAATCGGGACAGGCCAATCAGCCCCAGCATTTT.

The rearrangement joins TRBV5-4 to TRBJ1-1, with TRBD1 as a possible D gene (5 bases). Germline V CDR1 and CDR2: SGHNT, YYREEE (reference sequence). The CDR3 has 16 amino acids. With 0 bases removed from V and 4 bases from J, the gap between germline ends came to 16 bases. The CDR3 bases are TGTGCCAGCAGCTTGGGGGGAGGGGACCCAAGCACTGAAGCTTTCTTT. As protein: CASSLGGGDPSTEAFF.

Only one count was recorded for this clone. The CDR3 protein is CASSIFGGGPNEQYF. The CDR3 DNA sequence: TGTGCCAGTAGTATATTCGGAGGGGGCCCCAACGAGCAGTACTTC. V is TRBV19 and J is TRBJ2-7, with D possibly TRBD1 on 7 matching bases. The CDR3 has 15 residues. Trimming pared 2 bases from V and 5 bases from J, leaving 16 bases between. CDR1 and CDR2 from the germline V gene are LNHDA and SQIVND (reference sequence).

The CDR3 bases are TGTGCCAGCAGCCATCGAGACGGCGGTCCCCCCCTCCACTTT. It translates to CASSHRDGGPPLHF. This chain uses TRBV5-6 with TRBJ1-6; D not resolved. This CDR3 is built from 14 residues. V was shortened by 4 bases and J by 13 bases, with 18 bases between the two germline ends. Germline CDR1 reads SGHDT; CDR2 reads YYEEEE.

The chain combines TRBV5-1 with TRBJ2-3; D is possibly TRBD2 (5 bases). The CDR3 totals 14 residues. From germline, CDR1 is SGHRS and CDR2 YFSETQ. The ends were cut back, 4 bases at V and 2 bases at J, with 11 bases in the middle. The CDR3: CASSQTGDTDTQYF. CDR3 DNA sequence: TGCGCCAGCAGCCAAACCGGGGACACAGATACGCAGTATTTT.

The CDR3 sequence is CASSQAVQGGYQPQHF. CDR3 coding DNA: TGCGCCAGCAGCCAAGCGGTACAGGGGGGGTATCAGCCCCAGCATTTT. J is TRBJ1-5 and V is TRBV4-1; 8 bases are a match to TRBD1. This CDR3 region has 16 residues. CDR1 and CDR2 from the germline V gene are MGHRA and YSYEKL. Germline trimming cut 1 base from V and 5 bases from J; bases unmatched to any gene: 7.

The chain uses TRBV29-1 and TRBJ2-2; possibly TRBD2 for D (7 bases). CDR3 length: 14 residues. Germline lookup yields CDR1 SQVTM and CDR2 ANQGSEA. Trimming removed 7 bases from V and 8 bases from J, with 20 bases in between. The CDR3 reads CSGTPGGRGGELFF. The DNA for the CDR3 is TGCAGCGGAACCCCCGGGGGGCGCGGGGGGGAGCTGTTTTTT.